These T cell receptor beta chains were read from a single sample in a study of T cell responses to AZD1222 COVID-19 vaccine. The assay was immunoSEQ multiplex PCR, and TCRdb's table has in-frame clones only and misses some. The data contain 180,000 or so clones, roughly 94% of them singletons. The input for sequencing was peripheral blood, taken on day 0 of AZD1222 vaccination. The receptor set was obtained from an adult in good health. The CDR3 runs from the conserved cysteine through the conserved F or W. Part of the rows lack a size; the others show once, few, many or a class for expanded clones.

len,v_gene,abundance,CDR3aa
15,TRBV27,NA,CASSPFEGAAHGYTF
14,TRBV27,NA,CASSLWTRPYEQYF
13,TRBV14,NA,CASSRDSYNEQFF
14,TRBV5-5,NA,CASSWGVSNSPLHF
12,TRBV29-1,once,CSVEDPVLPAFF
15,TRBV7-2,NA,CASSPGGWDGYGYTF
20,TRBV30,NA,CAWRTGTEIPRGSPTGELFF
12,TRBV29-1,NA,CSVLSWTGELFF
17,TRBV4-2,once,CASSQAVQGLGKNIQYF
12,TRBV14,NA,CASSQNWFGYTF
13,TRBV6-5,NA,CASLFRDRSPLHF
14,TRBV5-5,NA,CASSSAPKGGEQYF
15,TRBV5-4,NA,CASRSGQGAYNEQFF
12,TRBV7-9,NA,CASSPGRQPQHF
13,TRBV5-1,NA,CASSGGQAGEQYF
14,TRBV19,NA,CASTIAGSGVVAFF
12,TRBV10-1,NA,CASSSTGREQYF
14,TRBV28,once,CLAGRDSGANVLTF
15,TRBV19,NA,CASAKAGMGNQPQHF
12,TRBV9,NA,CASSVGSGELFF
10,TRBV20-1,NA,CSAFINEQFF
12,TRBV29-1,NA,CSPRLAGGEQFF
15,TRBV9,NA,CASSATGELGYGYTF
17,TRBV21-1,NA,CASSKGTSGRAPGELFF
15,TRBV28,NA,CASSLPGTGYNEQFF
14,TRBV19,NA,CASSSPGGNSPLHF
11,TRBV2,NA,CASKDTYEQYF
13,TRBV7-3,NA,CASRAGVDTEAFF
12,TRBV9,NA,CASSVQGYGYTF
11,TRBV20-1,NA,CSARARLGYTF